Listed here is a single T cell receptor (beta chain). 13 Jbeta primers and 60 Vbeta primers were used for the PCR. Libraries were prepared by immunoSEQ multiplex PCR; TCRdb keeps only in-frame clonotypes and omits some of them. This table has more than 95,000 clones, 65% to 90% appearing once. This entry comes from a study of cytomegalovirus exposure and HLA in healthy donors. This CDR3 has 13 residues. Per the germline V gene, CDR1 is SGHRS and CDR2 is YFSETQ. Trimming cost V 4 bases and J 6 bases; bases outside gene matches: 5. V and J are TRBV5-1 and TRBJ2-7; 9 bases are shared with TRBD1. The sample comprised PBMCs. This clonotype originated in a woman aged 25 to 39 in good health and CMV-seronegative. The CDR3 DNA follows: TGCGCCAGCAGCGGGGGACAGGGTGGCGAGCAGTACTTC. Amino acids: CASSGGQGGEQYF.